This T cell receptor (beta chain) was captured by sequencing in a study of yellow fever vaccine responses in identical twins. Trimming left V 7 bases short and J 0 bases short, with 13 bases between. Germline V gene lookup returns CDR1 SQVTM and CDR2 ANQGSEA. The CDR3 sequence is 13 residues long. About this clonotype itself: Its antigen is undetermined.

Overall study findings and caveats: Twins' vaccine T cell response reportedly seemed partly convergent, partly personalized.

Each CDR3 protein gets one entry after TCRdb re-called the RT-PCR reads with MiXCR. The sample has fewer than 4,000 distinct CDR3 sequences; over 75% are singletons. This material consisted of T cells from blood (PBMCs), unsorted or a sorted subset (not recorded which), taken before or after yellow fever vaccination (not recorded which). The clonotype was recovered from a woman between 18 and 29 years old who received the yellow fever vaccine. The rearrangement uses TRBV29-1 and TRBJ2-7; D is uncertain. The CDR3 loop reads CSATHGSSYEQYF. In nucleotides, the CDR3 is TGCAGCGCTACCCACGGGTCCTCCTACGAGCAGTACTTC.